The rows below give T cell receptor beta chains drawn from one sample of a study of blood T cell repertoires in COVID-19. Sequencing was performed with immunoSEQ multiplex PCR; in TCRdb, only in-frame clones are kept and a portion is missing. The sample lists 350,000 to 400,000 clones, more than 70% occurring once. Source material: PBMCs or T cells enriched from blood (not recorded which). Receptor source: a woman aged 18-30 years who had recovered from COVID-19. Each CDR3 is given with its conserved first and last residue. A D gene is named only where the DNA matches it firmly. Rows may omit the clone size; those that give it use once, few, many or a size class.

>TRBV19|TRBD1|.|TRBJ2-3
TGTGCCAGTAGTATTGGGGCAGGGGGATCAGATACGCAGTATTTT
CASSIGAGGSDTQYF
>TRBV19|TRBD1|.|TRBJ1-2
TGTGCCAGTAGACACAACGGGGGACAGCCTAATGGCTACACCTTC
CASRHNGGQPNGYTF
>TRBV27|.|.|TRBJ1-6
TGTGCCAGCAGTTCCTACCCCAATTCACCCCTCCACTTT
CASSSYPNSPLHF
>TRBV7-6|.|once|TRBJ2-1
TGTGCCAGCAGCTTAGGGCCCGTAGCGAGCTCCTACAATGAGCAGTTCTTC
CASSLGPVASSYNEQFF
>TRBV11-3|TRBD1|.|TRBJ2-7
TGTGCCAGCAGCTTAGCCGCGACAGGGGGCAATTACGAGCAGTACTTC
CASSLAATGGNYEQYF
>TRBV11-2|.|.|TRBJ2-7
TGTGCCAGCAGACCTACAGGGAATCTGCGCGAGCAGTACTTC
CASRPTGNLREQYF
>TRBV7-6|TRBD1|once|TRBJ1-4
TGTGCCAGCAGCTTAGCCCCGCGGACAGGGGATGAAAAACTGTTTTTT
CASSLAPRTGDEKLFF
>TRBV5-5|.|.|TRBJ1-6
TGTGCCAGCAGCGGTCGCAGCGGGGATAATTCACCCCTCCACTTT
CASSGRSGDNSPLHF
>TRBV5-5|TRBD1|.|TRBJ1-3
TGTGCCAGCAGCTTAACAGGGGGGTCTGGAAACACCATATATTTT
CASSLTGGSGNTIYF
>TRBV5-4|.|.|TRBJ1-6
TGTGCCAGCAGTCTTCCGGGTTCATCACCCCTCCACTTT
CASSLPGSSPLHF
>TRBV7-2|TRBD1|.|TRBJ1-2
TGTGCCAGCAGCATCCGACAGGGGGGAAGAGACTATGGCTACACCTTC
CASSIRQGGRDYGYTF
>TRBV24-1|TRBD1|.|TRBJ2-3
TGTGCCACCAGTGATGGACAGGACCTCACAGATACGCAGTATTTT
CATSDGQDLTDTQYF
>TRBV7-3|.|.|TRBJ2-5
TGTGCCAGCAGCTTAGTTCAGGGAGAGACCCAGTACTTC
CASSLVQGETQYF
>TRBV21-1|.|.|TRBJ2-7
TGTGCCAGCAGCAACTGGGGCACAGGGAAAAGGGGTAGGGAGCAGTACTTC
CASSNWGTGKRGREQYF
>TRBV6-5|.|once|TRBJ1-5
TGTGCCAGCATTTTGTCAGGGAATAGCAATCAGCCCCAGCATTTT
CASILSGNSNQPQHF
>TRBV19|TRBD1|.|TRBJ1-2
TGTGCCAGTACCCAACGGGACAGGATTTATGGCTACACCTTC
CASTQRDRIYGYTF
>TRBV2|TRBD1|.|TRBJ1-1
TGTGCCAGCGGTGGGAAACAGGGGGCCGTTATGAACACTGAAGCTTTCTTT
CASGGKQGAVMNTEAFF
>TRBV6-5|TRBD1|.|TRBJ1-3
TGTGCCAGCAGTAAATTCGACAGGGAAGGAAACACCATATATTTT
CASSKFDREGNTIYF
>TRBV4-3|TRBD2|.|TRBJ2-1
TGCGCCAGCAGCCAAGAGAGTTACGGGGGGGAAGGGAATGAGCAGTTCTTC
CASSQESYGGEGNEQFF
>TRBV11-2|.|.|TRBJ2-7
TGTGCCAGCAGCTTCAGCTACGAGCAGTACTTC
CASSFSYEQYF
>TRBV3-1/TRBV3-2|.|.|TRBJ1-1
TGTGCCAGCAGCCAAGTTTGGGCCAGCAATGTGAACACTGAAGCTTTCTTT
CASSQVWASNVNTEAFF
>TRBV2|.|.|TRBJ1-2
TGTGCCAGCAGTGAAGCTACAGGTCCCTATGGCTACACCTTC
CASSEATGPYGYTF
>TRBV5-5|TRBD2|.|TRBJ2-7
TGTGCCAGCAGCTCACCGGGACTAGCGTACGAGCAGTACTTC
CASSSPGLAYEQYF
>TRBV12-3/TRBV12-4|.|.|TRBJ1-1
TGTGCCAGCGTGCTGGGGGGGGCGACTGAAGCTTTCTTT
CASVLGGATEAFF
>TRBV11-3|TRBD1|.|TRBJ2-2
TGTGCCAGCAGCCGCCGGGGACAGGGTACCGGGGAGCTGTTTTTT
CASSRRGQGTGELFF
>TRBV4-1|TRBD1|.|TRBJ1-5
TGCGCCAGCAGCCAAAGCGGGACAGGGGATAGCAATCAGCCCCAGCATTTT
CASSQSGTGDSNQPQHF
>TRBV6-5|.|.|TRBJ1-2
TGTGCCAGCAGCCTGGGGGGGAACTATGGCTACACCTTC
CASSLGGNYGYTF
>TRBV18|.|.|TRBJ1-5
TGTGCCAGCTCACCCTCCTACAATCAGCCCCAGCATTTT
CASSPSYNQPQHF
>TRBV11-2|.|.|TRBJ2-3
TGTGCCAGCAGCTTTATGGGGGCTGGCACAGATACGCAGTATTTT
CASSFMGAGTDTQYF
>TRBV5-1|TRBD1|.|TRBJ2-7
TGCGCCAGCAGCCCACTTTTTTCCTGGGACAGTACCTACGAGCAGTACTTC
CASSPLFSWDSTYEQYF
>TRBV4-1|.|once|TRBJ2-1
TGCGCCAGCAGCCAACCCTTGGGGCGGAGGGGAGGAGACAATGAGCAGTTCTTC
CASSQPLGRRGGDNEQFF
>TRBV5-4|.|.|TRBJ1-4
TGTGCCAGCAGCACCTGGGGAGGGCGGAGTGAAAAACTGTTTTTT
CASSTWGGRSEKLFF
>TRBV4-2|TRBD2|.|TRBJ2-7
TGTGCCAGCAGCCAGATTTTAGCGGGGGCCAGCTCCTACGAGCAGTACTTC
CASSQILAGASSYEQYF
>TRBV3-1/TRBV3-2|.|.|TRBJ2-7
TGTGCCAGCAGCTTAGTCGAGAACTACGAGCAGTACTTC
CASSLVENYEQYF
>TRBV3-1/TRBV3-2|.|.|TRBJ2-2
TGTGCCAGCAGCGAGGTCCTGACCGGGGAGCTGTTTTTT
CASSEVLTGELFF
>TRBV5-1|TRBD1|.|TRBJ2-7
TGCGCCAGCAGCTTGGGGACAGGATCTTCCTACGAGCAGTACTTC
CASSLGTGSSYEQYF
>TRBV18|TRBD2|.|TRBJ2-5
TGTGCCAGCTCACCGACTAGCGGTATCCAAGAGACCCAGTACTTC
CASSPTSGIQETQYF
>TRBV11-2|.|.|TRBJ1-2
TGTGCCAGCAGCCCCCAGGTTATGGAAGGCTATGGCTACACCTTC
CASSPQVMEGYGYTF
>TRBV2|TRBD1|.|TRBJ1-2
TGTGCCAGCAGATTGAAGGAGACAGGGGACACCTTC
CASRLKETGDTF
>TRBV29-1|TRBD1|.|TRBJ1-1
TGCAGCGTTACAGGGGACCCGAACACTGAAGCTTTCTTT
CSVTGDPNTEAFF
>TRBV6-4|TRBD1|.|TRBJ1-6
TGTGCCAGCAGGGGTTCGGGACAGGTAAATTCACCCCTCCACTTT
CASRGSGQVNSPLHF
>TRBV28|.|once|TRBJ2-1
TGTGCCAGCAGTTTATTCCGGGGGGCCGGCGATGAGCAGTTCTTC
CASSLFRGAGDEQFF
>TRBV2|TRBD1|.|TRBJ1-2
TGTGCCAGCAGGGTAGACAGGGTCGGCACCTTC
CASRVDRVGTF
>TRBV2|.|few|TRBJ2-7
TGTGCCAGCAGTGAGAGACTTCCCGGCTCCTACGAGCAGTACTTC
CASSERLPGSYEQYF
>TRBV30|.|.|TRBJ1-1
TGTGCCTGGAGTGTCCGATGGGCAGGCTTGAACACTGAAGCTTTCTTT
CAWSVRWAGLNTEAFF
>TRBV27|TRBD1|.|TRBJ1-5
TGTGCCAGCAGTGTACGACAGGGAAGGAATCAGCCCCAGCATTTT
CASSVRQGRNQPQHF
>TRBV15|.|.|TRBJ2-5
TGTGCCACCAGCAGAAACGGGGACCAAGAGACCCAGTACTTC
CATSRNGDQETQYF
>TRBV28|.|.|TRBJ1-2
TGTGCCAGCAGAACTGGAGGGGCAGATGGCTACACCTTC
CASRTGGADGYTF
>TRBV7-2|TRBD1|.|TRBJ1-4
TGTGCCAGCAGCTTAGGACAGGGTAATGAAAAACTGTTTTTT
CASSLGQGNEKLFF
>TRBV9|TRBD1|.|TRBJ1-2
TGTGCCAGCAGCGTAGACCAGGGGGCATGGTATGGCTACACCTTC
CASSVDQGAWYGYTF
>TRBV7-8|.|.|TRBJ2-2
TGTGCCAGCAGTCCCCAAGGGGGTAGTATCGGGGAGCTGTTTTTT
CASSPQGGSIGELFF
>TRBV19|TRBD1|.|TRBJ1-1
TGTGCCAGTAGTATCCTAACCTCAGGGGGAAGCACTGAAGCTTTCTTT
CASSILTSGGSTEAFF
>TRBV7-9|.|.|TRBJ1-1
TGTGCCAGCAGCAAAGGGGGAGTGGAGACTGAAGCTTTCTTT
CASSKGGVETEAFF